Following are 12 T cell receptor beta chains from one sample sequenced in a study of T-cell reconstitution after alpha-beta-depleted transplantation in children. Library preparation (for TCRbeta) was performed with unique molecular identifiers. TCRdb called the PCR reads again in MiXCR, with one record for every CDR3 protein. The table has 580,000 or so distinct CDR3 sequences, roughly 24% seen once; the top ten hold around 14%. The sample was PBMCs, mostly from graft donor cells, taken 360 days after TCRalphabeta/CD19-depleted stem cell transplant. The receptors here all came from a boy younger than two who had a stem cell transplant for acute myeloid leukemia, so the T cells may come from the graft donor.

This clonotype came up a few times. The gene calls are TRBV12-3 or TRBV12-4 and TRBJ2-1, with D uncertain. V lost 5 bases, J lost 7 bases, and 12 bases lay in between. This CDR3 is built from 13 residues. The CDR3 sequence: CASSPDLANEQFF. For the CDR3, the DNA is TGTGCCAGCAGTCCCGACCTGGCGAATGAGCAGTTCTTC.

This clonotype was recorded many times. The chain couples TRBV12-3 or TRBV12-4 to TRBJ2-5; D is ambiguous. The V end lost 2 bases, the J end lost 5 bases, and 9 bases lay between the germline ends. The CDR3 length is 13 residues. CDR3 nucleotide sequence: TGTGCCAGCAGTTTACTTGGGTGGGAGACCCAGTACTTC. This encodes CASSLLGWETQYF.

This clonotype was counted at least ten times. V gene TRBV7-2 combines with J gene TRBJ2-5, with unresolved D. This CDR3 is 13 amino acids long. Trimming shortened V by 1 base and J by 4 bases, and 7 bases separated the two germline ends. CDR1 and CDR2 from the germline V gene are SGHTA and FQGNSA. The CDR3 loop reads CASSLGVVETQYF. In DNA, the CDR3 is TGTGCCAGCAGCTTAGGGGTTGTAGAGACCCAGTACTTC.

This clonotype was observed a few times. The chain has TRBV7-6 and TRBJ2-3; a possible D gene is TRBD1 (6 bases). V dropped 4 bases and J dropped 2 bases, with 13 bases sitting between them. The CDR3 sequence is 15 residues long. CDR1 is SGHVS and CDR2 is FNYEAQ in the germline V gene. CDR3 DNA sequence: TGTGCCAGCAGCTCCCTGACAGGCCTCACAGATACGCAGTATTTT. Amino acid sequence: CASSSLTGLTDTQYF.

V and J are TRBV15 and TRBJ1-2, with TRBD1 identical over 8 bases. The CDR3 sequence is 16 residues long. The V gene's germline CDR1 is LNHNV and CDR2 YYDKDF (reference sequence). V shed 1 base, J shed 0 bases, and the junction held 4 bases outside the gene matches. The chain's CDR3 is CATSRGTGTSNYGYTF. In DNA, the CDR3 is TGTGCCACCAGCAGAGGGACAGGGACCTCTAACTATGGCTACACCTTC.

The chain couples TRBV12-3 or TRBV12-4 to TRBJ2-5; 7 nucleotides line up with TRBD2. The CDR3 length is 19 residues. J gave up 3 bases and V 5 bases, and 21 bases lay outside the gene matches. CDR3 sequence (DNA): TGTGCCAGCAGTCGGGGCCCCGTAGGTTCCAGCGGGGAGAAAGAGACCCAGTACTTC. This codes for CASSRGPVGSSGEKETQYF.

The chain has TRBV29-1 and TRBJ2-1; 12 bases are shared with TRBD2. The germline gives CDR1 SQVTM, CDR2 ANQGSEA. The CDR3 is 17 amino acids. V was pared by 5 bases and J by 2 bases, with 10 bases of the junction left unmatched. The DNA for the CDR3 is TGCAGCGTTACAAAACCGACTAGCGGGGGACCCTACAATGAGCAGTTCTTC. This gives the protein CSVTKPTSGGPYNEQFF.

A few counts support this clonotype. The chain combines TRBV10-3 with TRBJ2-5; 9 positions match TRBD1. Germline assignment: CDR1 ENHRY and CDR2 SYGVKD. The CDR3 contains 14 residues. J gave up 3 bases and V 8 bases, and 7 bases lay outside the gene matches. The CDR3: CAIGGQGTEETQYF. CDR3 coding DNA: TGTGCCATCGGGGGACAGGGCACCGAAGAGACCCAGTACTTC.

The CDR3 loop is CASRNRTGSYEQYV. The CDR3 nucleotides are TGTGCCAGCAGGAATCGGACAGGATCCTACGAGCAGTACGTC. The chain uses TRBV25-1 and TRBJ2-7; 7 bases match TRBD1. The J segment lost 1 base and the V segment lost 6 bases, leaving 6 bases of the junction unmatched. Germline loops: CDR1 MGHDK, CDR2 SYGVNS. CDR3 length equals 14 residues.

The chain has TRBV5-1 and TRBJ2-2; 7 bases align to TRBD1. The CDR3 extends over 15 amino acids. The trim removed 4 bases at V and 4 bases at J, leaving 7 bases unmatched. The V gene's germline CDR1 is SGHRS and CDR2 YFSETQ. This CDR3 is CASSPGTEGTGELFF. The CDR3 coding sequence is TGCGCCAGCAGCCCCGGGACAGAGGGCACCGGGGAGCTGTTTTTT.

Many counts were recorded for this clonotype. This chain joins TRBV20-1 and TRBJ2-2, with D tentatively TRBD1 (6 bases). Germline V CDR1 and CDR2: DFQATT, SNEGSKA (reference sequence). The CDR3 sequence is 13 residues long. V lost 6 bases and J lost 6, with 14 bases in between. The CDR3 loop reads CSAVTGSAGELFF. The CDR3 nucleotides are TGCAGTGCCGTCACAGGGTCTGCCGGGGAGCTGTTTTTT.

The sample holds a few counts of this clonotype. The chain carries TRBV24-1 and TRBJ2-1, with D possibly TRBD2 on 5 matching bases. The CDR3 loop spans 16 amino acids. Deletions cut 4 bases from V and 0 bases from J, with 12 bases between. Germline-derived CDR1 and CDR2 are KGHDR and SFDVKD. The CDR3, as DNA: TGTGCCACCAGTGAAGCTCCAGGACTCTCCTACAATGAGCAGTTCTTC. The encoded protein is CATSEAPGLSYNEQFF.